These T cell receptor beta chains were read from a single sample in a study of post-analysis software for immune sequencing data. Each CDR3 protein gets one entry after TCRdb re-called the PCR reads with MiXCR. The sample lists about 260,000 distinct CDR3 sequences, 36% occurring once. Sequencing used blood. Receptors originate from a girl aged 10 to 17 with multiple sclerosis. Each CDR3 is given with its conserved first and last residue. A D gene is named only where the DNA matches it firmly. Where a row states a size, it is once, few, many or the class of an expanded clone; other rows omit it.

V: TRBV12-3/TRBV12-4; D: TRBD1; J: TRBJ1-2; length: 12; size: many; DNA: TGTGCCAGCAGGAAGGGACAGGGTGGCTACACCTTC; CDR3: CASRKGQGGYTF
V: TRBV10-3; D: NA; J: TRBJ2-1; length: 15; size: NA; DNA: TGTGCCATCAGCGACTCGGGGTCTCGACGCAATGAGCAGTTCTTC; CDR3: CAISDSGSRRNEQFF
V: TRBV12-3/TRBV12-4; D: TRBD1; J: TRBJ1-5; length: 14; size: many; DNA: TGTGCCAGCAGTTTGGACAGGGGGAAGCAGCCCCAGCATTTT; CDR3: CASSLDRGKQPQHF
V: TRBV20-1; D: TRBD1; J: TRBJ1-1; length: 12; size: NA; DNA: TGCAGTGCCCTCATGCAGGGGGCGGTGGCTTTCTTT; CDR3: CSALMQGAVAFF
V: TRBV7-2; D: NA; J: TRBJ2-6; length: 16; size: many; DNA: TGTGCCAGCAGCTTAGCAGGAGGGTTGAGGGCCAACGTCCTGACTTTC; CDR3: CASSLAGGLRANVLTF
V: TRBV7-3; D: NA; J: TRBJ1-6; length: 15; size: many; DNA: TGTGCCAGCAGCGTGGACAGCGACTATAATTCACCCCTCCACTTT; CDR3: CASSVDSDYNSPLHF
V: TRBV6-5; D: NA; J: TRBJ1-6; length: 16; size: NA; DNA: TGTGCCAGCAGTTACTCCATCGTACCCACGCCTTCACCCCTCCACTTT; CDR3: CASSYSIVPTPSPLHF
V: TRBV10-3; D: TRBD1; J: TRBJ2-5; length: 16; size: few; DNA: TGTGCCATCAGTGAGTTCGGACAGGGAGTCCAAGAGACCCAGTACTTC; CDR3: CAISEFGQGVQETQYF
V: TRBV10-2; D: TRBD2; J: TRBJ2-3; length: 14; size: few; DNA: TGCGGCGTTGGCGGGGGGGCTCGCACAGATACGCAGTATTTT; CDR3: CGVGGGARTDTQYF
V: TRBV7-3; D: NA; J: TRBJ2-2; length: 14; size: NA; DNA: TGTGCCAGCGGTCTAGCGCCTAACACCGGGGGGCTGTTTTTT; CDR3: CASGLAPNTGGLFF
V: TRBV20-1; D: NA; J: TRBJ2-4; length: 15; size: NA; DNA: TGCAGTGCTAGTTCCAGCGAGGGGTCCAAAAACATTCAGTACTTC; CDR3: CSASSSEGSKNIQYF
V: TRBV6-1; D: NA; J: TRBJ2-5; length: 12; size: many; DNA: TGTGCCAGCAGTGCGGGGCAAGAGACCCAGTACTTC; CDR3: CASSAGQETQYF
V: TRBV5-1; D: NA; J: TRBJ2-5; length: 13; size: many; DNA: TGCGCCAGCAGCCAGGGCGTAACTAAGACCCAGTACTTC; CDR3: CASSQGVTKTQYF
V: TRBV28; D: NA; J: TRBJ1-4; length: 15; size: NA; DNA: TGTGCCAGCAGAACCCCGGCAGCAACTAATGAAAAACTGTTTTTT; CDR3: CASRTPAATNEKLFF
V: TRBV5-1; D: NA; J: TRBJ1-5; length: 12; size: few; DNA: TGCGCCAGCAGCGTGGAGGGTGGGCCCCAGCATTTT; CDR3: CASSVEGGPQHF
V: TRBV3-1; D: NA; J: TRBJ2-1; length: 14; size: many; DNA: TGTGCCAGCAGCCAAGGCGGGCTATTTAATGAGCAGTTCTTC; CDR3: CASSQGGLFNEQFF
V: TRBV4-1; D: NA; J: TRBJ1-2; length: 16; size: many; DNA: TGCGCCAGCAGCCAAGAACCCCAGGCGCCCAACTATGGCTACACCTTC; CDR3: CASSQEPQAPNYGYTF
V: TRBV5-1; D: TRBD1; J: TRBJ2-7; length: 14; size: once; DNA: TGCGCCAGCAGCCATGGGACAGTCTCGGACGAGCAGTACTTC; CDR3: CASSHGTVSDEQYF
V: TRBV7-9; D: NA; J: TRBJ1-5; length: 15; size: many; DNA: TGTGCCAGCAGCTTAGGGCAGGCCTTCAATCAGCCCCAGCATTTT; CDR3: CASSLGQAFNQPQHF
V: TRBV9; D: NA; J: TRBJ2-3; length: 14; size: NA; DNA: TGTGCCAGCAGCGTAGGAGCTGGGTTGGATACGCAGTATTTT; CDR3: CASSVGAGLDTQYF
V: TRBV6-2/TRBV6-3; D: NA; J: TRBJ1-2; length: 13; size: NA; DNA: TGTGCCAGCAGTTTTGGACAAAACTGTGGCTACACCTTC; CDR3: CASSFGQNCGYTF
V: TRBV9; D: NA; J: TRBJ2-1; length: 15; size: once; DNA: TGTGCCAGCAGCGTGGACACAGGCTCCTACAATGAGCAGTTCTTC; CDR3: CASSVDTGSYNEQFF
V: TRBV28; D: NA; J: TRBJ2-1; length: 13; size: many; DNA: TGTGCCAGCAGAGGAATTCATGCAGCGGAGCAGTTCTTC; CDR3: CASRGIHAAEQFF
V: TRBV5-1; D: TRBD2; J: TRBJ2-7; length: 16; size: NA; DNA: TGCGCCAGCAGCTCCTCCCTAGCGGGGGCATACAATGAGCAGTACTTC; CDR3: CASSSSLAGAYNEQYF
V: TRBV5-1; D: TRBD1; J: TRBJ2-1; length: 15; size: NA; DNA: TGCGCCAGCAGCTTAAGGCAGGGGGCAGACAATGAGCAGTTCTTC; CDR3: CASSLRQGADNEQFF
V: TRBV24-1; D: TRBD2; J: TRBJ2-1; length: 17; size: few; DNA: TGTGCCACCGGTGACCCGGGACTAGCGGGAGGGGACAATGAGCAGTTCTTC; CDR3: CATGDPGLAGGDNEQFF
V: TRBV28; D: NA; J: TRBJ2-7; length: 13; size: NA; DNA: TGTGCCAGCAGCGGAGGGACGGCTTACGAGCAGTACTTC; CDR3: CASSGGTAYEQYF
V: TRBV6-6; D: TRBD2; J: TRBJ2-3; length: 16; size: many; DNA: TGTGCCAGCAGGCCCGGACTAGCGGGGGGCACAGATACGCAGTATTTT; CDR3: CASRPGLAGGTDTQYF
V: TRBV12-3/TRBV12-4; D: TRBD2; J: TRBJ2-7; length: 19; size: many; DNA: TGTGCCAGCAGCGTAAGACCGGGACTAGCGGGAGCGGGGTCCTACGAGCAGTACTTC; CDR3: CASSVRPGLAGAGSYEQYF
V: TRBV7-9; D: NA; J: TRBJ1-5; length: 16; size: NA; DNA: TGTGCCAGCAGCTCGAACAGGTGGCAGGGAAGGCAGCCCCAGCATTTT; CDR3: CASSSNRWQGRQPQHF
V: TRBV6-5; D: NA; J: TRBJ1-6; length: 14; size: many; DNA: TGTGCCAGCAGTTACTCGACGCAGGACTCACCCCTCCACTTT; CDR3: CASSYSTQDSPLHF
V: TRBV12-3/TRBV12-4; D: TRBD2; J: TRBJ2-3; length: 18; size: NA; DNA: TGTGCCAGCAACTTGGGGACTAGCGGGGGGGTATCTTGGGATACGCAGTATTTT; CDR3: CASNLGTSGGVSWDTQYF
V: TRBV7-9; D: TRBD1; J: TRBJ2-3; length: 15; size: many; DNA: TGTGCCAGCAGAAAACCACAGGGGGGCACAGATACGCAGTATTTT; CDR3: CASRKPQGGTDTQYF
V: TRBV20-1; D: TRBD2; J: TRBJ2-5; length: 13; size: NA; DNA: TGCAGTGCTAGACTAGCGGGACAAGAGACCCAGTACTTC; CDR3: CSARLAGQETQYF
V: TRBV20-1; D: NA; J: TRBJ2-3; length: 13; size: NA; DNA: TGCAGTGGTCGGGATCCCCTCACAGATACGCAGTATTTT; CDR3: CSGRDPLTDTQYF
V: TRBV10-3; D: TRBD2; J: TRBJ2-7; length: 16; size: few; DNA: TGTGCCATCAGCGGGACTAGCGCAATAAGCTCCTACGAGCAGTACTTC; CDR3: CAISGTSAISSYEQYF
V: TRBV28; D: TRBD1; J: TRBJ1-3; length: 17; size: NA; DNA: TGTGCCAGCAGTTTGCGTTTCAGGGGGCCGTCAGGAAACACCATATATTTT; CDR3: CASSLRFRGPSGNTIYF
V: TRBV20-1; D: NA; J: TRBJ2-1; length: 16; size: NA; DNA: TGCAGTGCTAGAGATCTCCGGACGGGGAGATGTGGTGAGCAGTTCTTC; CDR3: CSARDLRTGRCGEQFF
V: TRBV20-1; D: NA; J: TRBJ1-1; length: 12; size: NA; DNA: TGCAGTGCTAGACAGGGGTTTGAGGAAGCTTTCTTT; CDR3: CSARQGFEEAFF
V: TRBV5-1; D: NA; J: TRBJ2-5; length: 15; size: many; DNA: TGCGCCAGCAGGTCTAGGGGCGACTCTCAAGAGACCCAGTACTTC; CDR3: CASRSRGDSQETQYF
V: TRBV20-1; D: TRBD1; J: TRBJ2-1; length: 14; size: many; DNA: TGCAGTGCTAGAGCCCAACAGGGGGGTGGTGAGCAGTTCTTC; CDR3: CSARAQQGGGEQFF
V: TRBV5-1; D: NA; J: TRBJ2-7; length: 14; size: NA; DNA: TGCGCCAGCAGCCCCGGACAGAACTCCTACGAGCAGTACTTC; CDR3: CASSPGQNSYEQYF
V: TRBV12-3/TRBV12-4; D: NA; J: TRBJ2-5; length: 13; size: few; DNA: TGTGCCAGCAGTTTAGGGCACCAAGAGACCCAGTACTTC; CDR3: CASSLGHQETQYF
V: TRBV12-3/TRBV12-4; D: NA; J: TRBJ1-1; length: 11; size: many; DNA: TGTGCCAGCAGGGGGGTTTGGTCAGCTTTCTTT; CDR3: CASRGVWSAFF
V: TRBV20-1; D: TRBD2; J: TRBJ2-1; length: 15; size: NA; DNA: TGCAGTGCTAGAGAGTACGGACTAGCGCTTAATGAGCAGTTCTTC; CDR3: CSAREYGLALNEQFF